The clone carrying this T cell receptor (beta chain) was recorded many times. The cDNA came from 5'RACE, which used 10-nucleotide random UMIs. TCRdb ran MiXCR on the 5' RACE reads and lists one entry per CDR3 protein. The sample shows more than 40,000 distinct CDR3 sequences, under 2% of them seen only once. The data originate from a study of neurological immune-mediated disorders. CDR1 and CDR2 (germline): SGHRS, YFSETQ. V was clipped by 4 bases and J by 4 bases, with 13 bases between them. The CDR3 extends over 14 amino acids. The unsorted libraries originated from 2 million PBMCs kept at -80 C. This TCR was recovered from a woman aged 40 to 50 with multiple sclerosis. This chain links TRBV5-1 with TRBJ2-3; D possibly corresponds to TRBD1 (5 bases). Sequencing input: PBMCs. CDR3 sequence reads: CASSERQISDTQYF. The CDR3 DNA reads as TGCGCCAGCAGCGAAAGACAGATATCAGATACGCAGTATTTT. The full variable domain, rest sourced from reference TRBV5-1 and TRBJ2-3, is KAGVTQTPRYLIKTRGQQVTLSCSPISGHRSVSWYQQTPGQGLQFLFEYFSETQRNKGNFPGRFSGRQFSNSRSEMNVSTLELGDSALYLCASSERQISDTQYFGPGTRLTVL.